This entry lists 21 T cell receptor beta chains sequenced from one sample in a study of beta chain features in type 1 diabetes. cDNA synthesis used the whole RNA isolate, giving expressed TCRB sequences. Profiled with immunoSEQ multiplex PCR; TCRdb holds only in-frame clones, not every one. This table holds 310,000 or so clones, approximately 10% found once. Sequencing was carried out using naive CD4+ T cells from blood. The receptors derive from a woman aged 30 to 39 in good health.

This rearrangement joins TRBV29-1 to TRBJ2-1, with D possibly being TRBD2 (6 bases). Trimming shortened V by 6 bases and J by 6 bases, and 18 bases separated the two germline ends. The germline V gene has CDR1 SQVTM and CDR2 ANQGSEA. The CDR3 length is 14 residues. The CDR3 reads CSVEGLKRFNEQFF. CDR3 sequence (DNA): TGCAGCGTGGAGGGACTGAAGCGATTCAATGAGCAGTTCTTC.

This clone was picked up a small number of times. The rearrangement links TRBV30 to TRBJ1-3; 8 nucleotides line up with TRBD1. Trimming cost V 8 bases and J 0 bases; bases outside gene matches: 6. Germline assignment: CDR1 GTSNPN and CDR2 SVGIG (reference sequence). CDR3 length: 14 amino acids. The CDR3 protein is CAVAGTGSGNTIYF. The CDR3 nucleotides read TGTGCCGTAGCCGGGACAGGCTCTGGAAACACCATATATTTT.

The chain employs TRBV7-9 and TRBJ2-2; 13 nucleotides match TRBD2. J was trimmed by 6 bases and V by 5 bases; bases with no gene match: 6. CDR1 and CDR2 (germline): SEHNR, FQNEAQ (reference sequence). The CDR3 runs 16 residues. CDR3 nucleotides: TGTGCCAGCAGCAGGACTAGCGGGAGTATCTCCGGGGAGCTGTTTTTT. It encodes CASSRTSGSISGELFF. Combining the CDR3 with reference TRBV7-9 and TRBJ2-2 gives the whole variable domain DTGVSQNPRHKITKRGQNVTFRCDPISEHNRLYWYRQTLGQGPEFLTYFQNEAQLEKSRLLSDRFSAERPKGSFSTLEIQRTEQGDSAMYLCASSRTSGSISGELFFGEGSRLTVL.

This clone was found a few times. The chain carries TRBV27 and TRBJ1-2; D possibly corresponds to TRBD1 (5 bases). Deletions cut 5 bases from V and 5 bases from J, with 18 bases between. CDR3 size: 15 residues. The V gene's germline CDR1 is MNHEY and CDR2 SMNVEV (reference sequence). The CDR3 region has the DNA TGTGCCAGCAGTCCAGAGTCGGGACTAACTTATGGCTACACCTTC. Protein sequence: CASSPESGLTYGYTF.

This clone was found a few times. The genes are TRBV6-6 and TRBJ2-3, with D hard to call. V lost 6 bases and J 3 bases, leaving 16 bases between the germline ends. This CDR3 has 15 residues. Germline V CDR1 and CDR2: MNHNY, SVGAGI (reference sequence). CDR3 nucleotides: TGTGCCAGCAGGCTAACGTCTCTCCCGACAGATACGCAGTATTTT. Protein product: CASRLTSLPTDTQYF.

The V and J genes are TRBV5-1 and TRBJ2-5, with 10 bases fitting TRBD2. Germline V gene sequence: CDR1 SGHRS, CDR2 YFSETQ. The CDR3 spans 13 residues. CDR3 loop: CASGTSASETQYF. DNA for the CDR3: TGCGCGAGCGGGACTAGCGCATCGGAGACCCAGTACTTC.

The chain couples TRBV19 to TRBJ1-1, with D perhaps matching TRBD1 (6 bases). The CDR3 extends over 14 amino acids. Germline V gene sequence: CDR1 LNHDA, CDR2 SQIVND (reference sequence). Deletions cut 7 bases from V and 3 bases from J, with 15 bases between. The CDR3 loop reads CASTRTVADTEAFF. Here the CDR3 DNA reads TGTGCCAGTACCAGGACAGTCGCGGACACTGAAGCTTTCTTT.

The chain uses TRBV7-9 and TRBJ2-5; 9 nucleotides line up with TRBD2. CDR1 is SEHNR and CDR2 is FQNEAQ in the germline V gene (reference sequence). CDR3 length: 14 amino acids. Losses at the gene ends were 3 bases for V and 5 bases for J; bases not matched to a gene: 4. Written as DNA, the CDR3 is TGTGCCAGCAGCTTGCTAGCGGGAATGGAGACCCAGTACTTC. Protein: CASSLLAGMETQYF.

The V gene is TRBV7-3, the J gene TRBJ2-7; 13 bases align to TRBD2. With 5 bases clipped from V and 3 bases from J, the junction kept 7 bases outside the gene matches. Germline loops: CDR1 SGHTA, CDR2 FQGTGA. The CDR3 loop spans 16 amino acids. The CDR3 loop reads CASSQGLAGEDYEQYF. In DNA form, the CDR3 reads TGTGCCAGCAGCCAAGGACTAGCGGGAGAGGACTACGAGCAGTACTTC.

This clone was detected only a few times. The V gene is TRBV5-1, the J gene TRBJ2-7; TRBD2 might be the D (6 bases). Germline CDR1 SGHRS, CDR2 YFSETQ. The CDR3 covers 15 residues. Trimming cost V 0 bases and J 5 bases, with 15 bases left between them. CDR3 in amino acids: CASSLAERATDEQYF. The CDR3 DNA reads as TGCGCCAGCAGCTTGGCGGAGCGGGCTACCGACGAGCAGTACTTC.

In its sample, this clone was seen a few times. The V and J genes are TRBV7-9 and TRBJ2-5; D remains unclear. Germline loops: CDR1 SEHNR, CDR2 FQNEAQ (reference sequence). This CDR3 is 13 amino acids long. V was cut by 2 bases and J by 5 bases, with 9 bases left in between. CDR3 nucleotide sequence: TGTGCCAGCAGCTTACAGACATTGGAGACCCAGTACTTC. It is translated as CASSLQTLETQYF.

This clone came up a few times. The CDR3 nucleotides are TGCGCCAGCAGCCCTTCCGCGGGAGGGCCCTACGAGCAGTACTTC. Its protein is CASSPSAGGPYEQYF. The rearrangement joins TRBV5-1 to TRBJ2-7, with 9 bases matching TRBD2. Trimming took 4 bases from V and 2 from J; bases not matched to a gene: 7. Germline V gene data show CDR1 as SGHRS and CDR2 as YFSETQ. CDR3 length: 15 amino acids.

This clone was counted only a few times. The CDR3 region has the DNA TGTGCCAGCAGCTTAGTAGCGGGGGAAAACTACGAGCAGTACTTC. Residues: CASSLVAGENYEQYF. The genes are TRBV11-1 and TRBJ2-7; 9 nucleotides line up with TRBD2. This CDR3 region has 15 residues. Unmatched junction bases numbered 4, after V lost 1 base and J lost 3 bases. Looked up from germline, CDR1 is SGHAT and CDR2 is FQDESV (reference sequence).

This clone was counted a few times. The chain carries TRBV7-2 and TRBJ2-5; 7 nucleotides match TRBD1. There are 14 residues in the CDR3. Per germline, CDR1 SGHTA and CDR2 FQGNSA. Trimming cost V 5 bases and J 4 bases; bases outside gene matches: 7. The CDR3 loop reads CASSPDYRGETQYF. Written as DNA, the CDR3 is TGTGCCAGCAGCCCCGATTACAGGGGAGAGACCCAGTACTTC.

This clone was seen only once. The genes are TRBV10-3 and TRBJ2-7; TRBD1 matches at 10 bases. Germline V gene lookup returns CDR1 ENHRY and CDR2 SYGVKD. CDR3 size: 14 residues. The ends lost 6 bases at V and 3 bases at J; junction bases unmatched: 5. CDR3 coding DNA: TGTGCCATCAGGGGGACAGGGGTTCTCTACGAGCAGTACTTC. The encoded protein is CAIRGTGVLYEQYF.

This clone came up a few times. V and J are TRBV18 and TRBJ2-1; 7 bases agree with TRBD2. The junction had 10 bases not matched to a gene; V was cut back by 2 bases and J by 6 bases. Germline assignment: CDR1 KGHSH and CDR2 LQKENI. The CDR3 extends over 16 amino acids. This chain's CDR3 is CASSPISGPSPNEQFF. In DNA form, the CDR3 reads TGTGCCAGCTCACCAATTAGCGGGCCCTCCCCCAATGAGCAGTTCTTC.

This sequence joins TRBV9 and TRBJ1-4; 9 bases line up with TRBD1. Germline V CDR1 and CDR2: SGDLS, YYNGEE. V shed 3 bases and J 6 bases; nucleotides not matched to a gene: 3. CDR3 length: 14 residues. CDR3 bases: TGTGCCAGCAGCGAGGACAGGGGTGATGAAAAACTGTTTTTT. This encodes CASSEDRGDEKLFF.

The chain couples TRBV2 to TRBJ2-7, with 7 bases aligning to TRBD1. Germline CDR1 SNHLY, CDR2 FYNNEI. Germline trimming cut 4 bases from V and 3 bases from J; bases unmatched to any gene: 9. CDR3 size: 15 residues. CDR3 sequence reads: CASSAGRQGIYEQYF. The CDR3 DNA reads TGTGCCAGCAGTGCAGGGAGACAGGGCATCTACGAGCAGTACTTC. The complete variable domain, with remaining parts taken from reference TRBV2 and TRBJ2-7, reads EPEVTQTPSHQVTQMGQEVILRCVPISNHLYFYWYRQILGQKVEFLVSFYNNEISEKSEIFDDQFSVERPDGSNFTLKIRSTKLEDSAMYFCASSAGRQGIYEQYFGPGTRLTVT.

This clone was observed a few times. The chain has TRBV27 and TRBJ1-2; TRBD1 might be the D (5 bases). Germline V lookup: CDR1 MNHEY, CDR2 SMNVEV (reference sequence). CDR3 length equals 15 residues. Trimming left V 3 bases short and J 2 bases short, with 13 bases between. For the CDR3, the DNA is TGTGCCAGCAGTTTCGAGGCAGGGCGAAACTATGGCTACACCTTC. This sequence encodes CASSFEAGRNYGYTF.

There are a few counts of this clone. The CDR3 is CATSSGQGSVRGYTF. Here the CDR3 DNA reads TGTGCCACCAGCAGTGGACAGGGATCGGTGCGGGGCTACACCTTC. The chain employs TRBV15 and TRBJ1-2, with 8 bases aligning to TRBD1. Germline CDR1 and CDR2: LNHNV and YYDKDF (reference sequence). The V gene end was trimmed by 3 bases and the J gene end by 8 bases; junction bases not matched to a gene: 11. The CDR3 has 15 residues.

The table lists this clone with a few counts. This chain uses TRBV7-9 with TRBJ2-3; 7 bases agree with TRBD1. Germline lookup yields CDR1 SEHNR and CDR2 FQNEAQ (reference sequence). The V segment lost 5 bases and the J segment 1 base; nucleotides outside the gene matches: 0. The CDR3 is made up of 13 amino acids. The DNA of the CDR3 is TGTGCCAGCAGCCAGGGGGGCACAGATACGCAGTATTTT. As protein: CASSQGGTDTQYF.